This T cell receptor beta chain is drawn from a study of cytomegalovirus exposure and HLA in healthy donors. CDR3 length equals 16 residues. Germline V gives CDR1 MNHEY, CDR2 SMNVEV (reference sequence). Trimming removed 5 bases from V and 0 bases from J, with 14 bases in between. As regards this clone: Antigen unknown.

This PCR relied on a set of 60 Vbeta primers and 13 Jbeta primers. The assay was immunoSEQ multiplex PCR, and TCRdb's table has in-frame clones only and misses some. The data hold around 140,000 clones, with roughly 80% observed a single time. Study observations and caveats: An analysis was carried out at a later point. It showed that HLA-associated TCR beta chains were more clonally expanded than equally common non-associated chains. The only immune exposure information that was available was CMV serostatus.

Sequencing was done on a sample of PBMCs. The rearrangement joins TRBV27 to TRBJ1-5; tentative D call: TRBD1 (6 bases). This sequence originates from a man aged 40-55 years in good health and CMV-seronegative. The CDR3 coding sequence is TGTGCCAGCAGTCCTTGGACAGTGAATAGCAATCAGCCCCAGCATTTT. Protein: CASSPWTVNSNQPQHF.